A single sample is the source of the 31 T cell receptor beta chains below, sequenced in a study of cytomegalovirus exposure and HLA in healthy donors. PCR involved 60 Vbeta and 13 Jbeta primers. Using immunoSEQ multiplex PCR, the repertoire was profiled, and TCRdb retains in-frame clones only, with some absent. The data contain approximately 130,000 clones, over 75% of them singletons. Material: PBMCs. The receptors derive from a woman aged 18-29 years in good health and CMV-seronegative.

The rearrangement joins TRBV25-1 to TRBJ2-2; tentative D call: TRBD1 (6 bases). This CDR3 is built from 16 residues. V lost 4 bases to trimming and J lost 1 base, with 13 bases between them. Germline V gene sequence: CDR1 MGHDK, CDR2 SYGVNS. The CDR3 region has the DNA TGTGCCAGCAGTGGGGTGACAGGAAAGAACACCGGGGAGCTGTTTTTT. Translated: CASSGVTGKNTGELFF.

This chain uses TRBV14 with TRBJ2-5; 7 bases fit TRBD1. J lost 4 bases, V lost 6 bases, and 20 bases had no gene match. The CDR3 spans 18 residues. Germline V CDR1 and CDR2: SGHDN, FVKESK. The CDR3 is CASRGTDPTLSSGETQYF. CDR3 bases: TGTGCCAGCAGGGGGACAGACCCGACCCTAAGCTCTGGAGAGACCCAGTACTTC.

This chain joins TRBV7-9 and TRBJ2-1, with D perhaps matching TRBD2 (5 bases). V gave up 1 base and J gave up 10 bases, with 8 bases separating them. CDR1 is SEHNR, CDR2 FQNEAQ, per germline (reference sequence). This CDR3 is 12 amino acids long. The CDR3 reads CASSLEEREQFF. In nucleotides, the CDR3 is TGTGCCAGCAGCTTAGAAGAGCGGGAGCAGTTCTTC.

The chain joins TRBV7-6 to TRBJ2-1; 7 nucleotides match TRBD2. Trimming removed 1 base from V and 10 bases from J; junction bases left unmatched: 13. This CDR3 is 16 amino acids long. The germline CDR1 and CDR2 sequences are SGHVS and FNYEAQ. CDR3 loop: CASSLVQAGRPGEQFF. In nucleotides, the CDR3 is TGTGCCAGCAGCTTAGTCCAAGCGGGGAGGCCGGGCGAGCAGTTCTTC.

The V gene is TRBV19, the J gene TRBJ1-2, with D tentatively TRBD1 (6 bases). V dropped 1 base and J dropped 6 bases, with 9 bases sitting between them. CDR1 LNHDA and CDR2 SQIVND come from the germline V gene (reference sequence). The CDR3 has 13 residues. CDR3 sequence reads: CASSIGQANGYTF. As DNA, the CDR3 is TGTGCCAGTAGTATAGGACAGGCTAATGGCTACACCTTC.

The chain combines TRBV9 with TRBJ1-1; no clear D. Trimming left V 0 bases short and J 5 bases short, with 8 bases between. Germline values: CDR1 SGDLS, CDR2 YYNGEE. The CDR3 has 13 amino acids. The DNA of the CDR3 is TGTGCCAGCAGCGTAGAGCTTTGGACTGAAGCTTTCTTT. Translating gives CASSVELWTEAFF.

J is TRBJ2-3 and V is TRBV9; no clear D gene. The CDR3 spans 14 residues. V was shortened by 0 bases and J by 5 bases, with 10 bases between the two germline ends. Germline values: CDR1 SGDLS, CDR2 YYNGEE. CDR3: CASSVDFTIDTQYF. CDR3 in DNA: TGTGCCAGCAGCGTAGACTTCACGATAGATACGCAGTATTTT.

Regarding this clone: The junction does not match germline at one end; this may be a read error. J is TRBJ1-2 and V is TRBV19, with D possibly being TRBD1 (6 bases). This CDR3 region has 12 residues. In germline, CDR1 is LNHDA, CDR2 SQIVND (reference sequence). CDR3 sequence reads: CASSIGTGTIFF. As DNA, the CDR3 is TGTGCCAGTAGTATAGGAACCGGGACAATCTTCTTC.

The J gene is TRBJ2-4, the V gene TRBV5-5; 7 nucleotides align to TRBD1. Germline V gene lookup returns CDR1 SGHKS and CDR2 YYEKEE (reference sequence). This CDR3 spans 15 amino acids. Trimming removed 4 bases from V and 8 bases from J; junction bases left unmatched: 12. The CDR3 here is CASSAPGTEIDIQYF. The DNA for the CDR3 is TGTGCCAGCAGCGCCCCCGGGACAGAAATCGACATTCAGTACTTC.

This chain links TRBV30 with TRBJ2-5, with 7 bases fitting TRBD1. The J call may be wrong; the DNA end is better matched by TRBJ2-7. The CDR3 totals 15 residues. Germline values: CDR1 GTSNPN, CDR2 SVGIG (reference sequence). The CDR3 nucleotides are TGTGCCTGGAGTGCGTACAGGGGCCTCTCCTACGAGCAGTACTTC. This codes for CAWSAYRGLSYEQYF.

The chain joins TRBV9 to TRBJ2-3, with 7 bases fitting TRBD2. This CDR3 is built from 16 residues. CDR1 is SGDLS, CDR2 YYNGEE, per germline. V trimming: 1 base; J trimming: 2 bases; junction bases outside the gene matches: 7. The CDR3 sequence: CASSVRSSGHTDTQYF. Written as DNA, the CDR3 is TGTGCCAGCAGCGTACGTTCTAGCGGTCACACAGATACGCAGTATTTT.

The CDR3 DNA follows: TGTGCCAGCAGCTTAGCGCTTAGGGAGTGGGGAGACACCGGGGAGCTGTTTTTT. It is translated as CASSLALREWGDTGELFF. The chain links TRBV7-9 to TRBJ2-2; D is perhaps TRBD2 (5 bases). The CDR3 runs to 18 residues. Germline CDR1 and CDR2: SEHNR and FQNEAQ (reference sequence). V lost 0 bases, J lost 3 bases, and 17 bases lay in between.

CDR3 nucleotide sequence: TGTGCCAGCAGCCAAGGGCTAGCGGGATCCGTAGATACGCAGTATTTT. As protein: CASSQGLAGSVDTQYF. This rearrangement joins TRBV14 to TRBJ2-3; 9 bases fit TRBD2. Germline-derived CDR1 and CDR2 are SGHDN and FVKESK. The J segment lost 5 bases and the V segment lost 1 base, leaving 7 bases of the junction unmatched. This CDR3 is built from 16 residues.

V gene TRBV19 combines with J gene TRBJ1-3; D unclear. Trimming cost V 1 base and J 4 bases, with 14 bases left between them. This CDR3 is built from 16 residues. Per the germline V gene, CDR1 is LNHDA and CDR2 is SQIVND (reference sequence). The CDR3 bases are TGTGCCAGTAGTATAGGAGCGGGCTGGTTGGGAAACACCATATATTTT. Translation: CASSIGAGWLGNTIYF.

The CDR3 sequence: CASSLQGGYEQYF. DNA for the CDR3: TGTGCCAGCAGTTTACAGGGGGGCTACGAGCAGTACTTC. The chain combines TRBV27 with TRBJ2-7; perhaps TRBD1 as D (7 bases). The CDR3 sequence is 13 residues long. Trimming cost V 2 bases and J 3 bases, with 8 bases left between them. Germline assignment: CDR1 MNHEY and CDR2 SMNVEV (reference sequence).

The CDR3 DNA reads TGTGCCAGCAGACCTCCGGGAGACAGTGTAGGGGAGCTGTTTTTT. Translating it yields CASRPPGDSVGELFF. The rearrangement links TRBV9 to TRBJ2-2, with D possibly being TRBD2 (6 bases). Trimming left V 5 bases short and J 8 bases short, with 19 bases between. The CDR3 loop spans 15 amino acids. The germline gives CDR1 SGDLS, CDR2 YYNGEE. The entire variable domain, with the rest obtained from reference TRBV9 and TRBJ2-2, is as follows: DSGVTQTPKHLITATGQRVTLRCSPRSGDLSVYWYQQSLDQGLQFLIQYYNGEERAKGNILERFSAQQFPDLHSELNLSSLELGDSALYFCASRPPGDSVGELFFGEGSRLTVL.

This clone showed up just a few times. The chain carries TRBV4-3 and TRBJ1-4; TRBD1 might be the D (6 bases). The CDR3 spans 15 residues. With 4 bases removed from V and 0 bases from J, the gap between germline ends came to 9 bases. Looked up from germline, CDR1 is LGHNA and CDR2 is YSLEER. The CDR3, as DNA: TGCGCCAGCAGCCGGACAGTTGCAACTAATGAAAAACTGTTTTTT. It yields the protein CASSRTVATNEKLFF.

The chain carries TRBV6-5 and TRBJ2-7; 8 nucleotides line up with TRBD1. Trimming cost V 6 bases and J 4 bases; bases outside gene matches: 8. This CDR3 contains 14 residues. The germline gives CDR1 MNHEY, CDR2 SVGAGI. The CDR3, as DNA: TGTGCCAGCAGCCTTCGGACAGGGTGGTACGAGCAGTACTTC. It is translated as CASSLRTGWYEQYF.

The rearrangement joins TRBV6-1 to TRBJ1-1; 7 nucleotides agree with TRBD1. Germline values: CDR1 MNHNS, CDR2 SASEGT. CDR3 length: 13 residues. V lost 5 bases and J lost 5; bases outside the gene matches: 5. As DNA, the CDR3 is TGTGCCAGCAGTTCCTGGGGACAGACTGAAGCTTTCTTT. It encodes CASSSWGQTEAFF.

The table lists this clone with a few counts. J is TRBJ2-3 and V is TRBV7-9; D is unclear. This CDR3 comprises 12 residues. Germline V lookup: CDR1 SEHNR, CDR2 FQNEAQ (reference sequence). The ends were cut back, 1 base at V and 6 bases at J, with 5 bases in the middle. The CDR3 DNA reads as TGTGCCAGCAGCTTAGAGCACGATACGCAGTATTTT. Protein sequence: CASSLEHDTQYF.

This sequence joins TRBV7-9 and TRBJ2-1, with a weak D call TRBD1 (5 bases). The CDR3 contains 15 residues. The V end was cut by 5 bases, the J end by 3 bases, with 14 bases between. CDR1 is SEHNR, CDR2 FQNEAQ, per germline (reference sequence). The CDR3 DNA sequence: TGTGCCAGCAGCCAGAAAGGGGCGGACTACAATGAGCAGTTCTTC. This gives the protein CASSQKGADYNEQFF.

The chain recombines TRBV4-3 with TRBJ1-3; no definite D call. The CDR3 runs to 17 residues. With 0 bases removed from V and 0 bases from J, the gap between germline ends came to 12 bases. CDR1 is LGHNA and CDR2 is YSLEER in the germline V gene. CDR3: CASSQEGRKPSGNTIYF. The CDR3, as DNA: TGCGCCAGCAGCCAAGAAGGCAGGAAACCCTCTGGAAACACCATATATTTT.

Comment on this clone: Other DNA sequences within the sample encode an identical CDR3. The gene calls are TRBV7-7 and TRBJ1-1; the D is unclear. The length of the CDR3 is 15 residues. Germline V CDR1 and CDR2: SSHAT, FNYEAQ (reference sequence). Written as DNA, the CDR3 is TGTGCTAGTAGCCCCCTCGGGTTACCCAACACTGAAGCTTTCTTT. This translates into CASSPLGLPNTEAFF.

The chain joins TRBV19 to TRBJ2-3; D uncertain. V lost 7 bases, J lost 3 bases, and 8 bases lay in between. The CDR3 extends over 12 amino acids. Per the germline V gene, CDR1 is LNHDA and CDR2 is SQIVND (reference sequence). The CDR3 DNA reads TGTGCCAGTATTCGGGTTACAGATACGCAGTATTTT. Translation: CASIRVTDTQYF.

This clone is a singleton in its sample. The chain is built from TRBV4-2 and TRBJ2-1; 11 positions match TRBD2. Germline V gene sequence: CDR1 LGHNA, CDR2 YNFKEQ. After removal of 1 base from V and 7 bases from J, the junction contained 6 bases not matched to a gene. The CDR3 is 16 amino acids. The CDR3 coding sequence is TGTGCCAGCAGCCAAGTTAGCGGGGGGGCGGGTAATGAGCAGTTCTTC. The encoded protein is CASSQVSGGAGNEQFF.

The chain joins TRBV5-4 to TRBJ1-1, with 11 bases identical to TRBD1. The V segment lost 4 bases and the J segment 3 bases; nucleotides outside the gene matches: 14. This CDR3 is 18 amino acids long. From germline, CDR1 is SGHNT and CDR2 YYREEE (reference sequence). The CDR3 nucleotides read TGTGCCAGCAGCGCTTATCGGACAGGGGGCGCGAGGGACACTGAAGCTTTCTTT. It translates to CASSAYRTGGARDTEAFF.

The sample holds a few counts of this clone. V gene TRBV15 combines with J gene TRBJ1-1; no clear D gene. Deletions cut 4 bases from V and 6 bases from J, with 21 bases between. The V gene's germline CDR1 is LNHNV and CDR2 YYDKDF (reference sequence). The CDR3 sequence is 16 residues long. In DNA form, the CDR3 reads TGTGCCACCAGCACCACCCGGGCGGTACAGAGGGCTGAAGCTTTCTTT. Translation gives CATSTTRAVQRAEAFF.

The sample holds one count of this clone. This sequence joins TRBV7-2 and TRBJ1-2; 7 positions agree with TRBD1. The CDR3 is made up of 14 amino acids. The junction had 6 bases not matched to a gene; V was cut back by 4 bases and J by 4 bases. CDR1 and CDR2 from the germline V gene are SGHTA and FQGNSA. CDR3 amino acids: CASSSGQRTYGYTF. As DNA, the CDR3 is TGTGCCAGCAGCTCGGGACAGAGGACCTATGGCTACACCTTC.

This clone was counted between two and nine times. This chain links TRBV10-3 with TRBJ1-2; no clear D gene. V dropped 3 bases and J dropped 0 bases, with 5 bases sitting between them. The germline gives CDR1 ENHRY, CDR2 SYGVKD. The CDR3 has 13 residues. CDR3: CAISEPANYGYTF. Here the CDR3 DNA reads TGTGCCATCAGTGAACCAGCTAACTATGGCTACACCTTC.

The rearrangement uses TRBV10-1 and TRBJ2-5; D is undetermined. The CDR3 has 14 residues. Germline V gene data show CDR1 as WNHNN and CDR2 as SYGVQD (reference sequence). V shed 1 base and J shed 2 bases, with 8 bases lying between them. CDR3 region: CASSELLSQETQYF. CDR3 sequence (DNA): TGCGCCAGCAGTGAGTTACTTTCTCAAGAGACCCAGTACTTC.

V gene TRBV18 combines with J gene TRBJ2-1; the match to TRBD2 covers 8 bases. Trimming removed 1 base from V and 3 bases from J; junction bases left unmatched: 5. CDR1 and CDR2 from the germline V gene are KGHSH and LQKENI. This CDR3 has 16 amino acids. The CDR3 sequence is CASSPRSGDDYNEQFF. The CDR3 coding sequence is TGTGCCAGCTCACCACGTAGCGGGGACGACTACAATGAGCAGTTCTTC.